This TCR beta chain was sequenced in a study of T cell responses to AZD1222 COVID-19 vaccine. The V and J ends lost 1 base and 4 bases respectively, with 16 bases between them. CDR3 length: 16 residues. Per germline, CDR1 LNHDA and CDR2 SQIVND (reference sequence). The data were produced by immunoSEQ multiplex PCR, yet TCRdb's version contains in-frame clones alone and is incomplete. The sample lists about 46,000 clones, roughly 90% occurring once. In this sample, this clone turned up once. The chain uses TRBV19 and TRBJ1-1; D possibly corresponds to TRBD1 (6 bases). Sample: peripheral blood, taken 28 days after the second AZD1222 dose. This clonotype originated in an adult who received the AZD1222 COVID-19 vaccine. CDR3 coding DNA: TGTGCCAGTAGTATAGGTGGGGGGGCGCATGGCACTGAAGCTTTCTTT. Translated: CASSIGGGAHGTEAFF.